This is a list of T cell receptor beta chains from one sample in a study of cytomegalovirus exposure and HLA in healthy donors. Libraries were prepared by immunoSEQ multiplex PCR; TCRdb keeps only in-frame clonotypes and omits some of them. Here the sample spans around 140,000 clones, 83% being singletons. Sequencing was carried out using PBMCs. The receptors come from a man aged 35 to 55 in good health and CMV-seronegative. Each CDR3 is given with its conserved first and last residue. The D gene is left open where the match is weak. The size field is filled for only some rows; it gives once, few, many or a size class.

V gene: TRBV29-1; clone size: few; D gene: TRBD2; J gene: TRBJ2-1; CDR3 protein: CSVEMGLVAYNEQFF; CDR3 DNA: TGCAGCGTTGAAATGGGACTAGTAGCCTACAATGAGCAGTTCTTC
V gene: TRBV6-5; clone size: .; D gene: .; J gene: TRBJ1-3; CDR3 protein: CASGQPGGGNTIYF; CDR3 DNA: TGTGCCAGCGGACAGCCTGGGGGTGGAAACACCATATATTTT
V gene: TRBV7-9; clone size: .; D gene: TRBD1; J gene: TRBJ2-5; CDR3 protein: CASSLISEGQLVQETQYF; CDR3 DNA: TGTGCCAGCAGCTTAATATCCGAGGGACAGCTAGTCCAAGAGACCCAGTACTTC
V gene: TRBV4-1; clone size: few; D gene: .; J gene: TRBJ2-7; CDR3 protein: CASSLQTAQPSYEQYF; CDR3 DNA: TGCGCCAGCAGCCTCCAGACAGCGCAACCCTCCTACGAGCAGTACTTC
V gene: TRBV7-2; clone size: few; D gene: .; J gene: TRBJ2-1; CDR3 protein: CASSRGAGGLNEQFF; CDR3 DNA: TGTGCCAGCAGCCGCGGCGCAGGGGGGTTGAATGAGCAGTTCTTC
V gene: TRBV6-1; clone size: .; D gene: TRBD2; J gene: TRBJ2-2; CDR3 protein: CASSGSSGSRELFF; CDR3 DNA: TGTGCCAGCAGTGGATCGAGCGGGAGCAGGGAGCTGTTTTTT
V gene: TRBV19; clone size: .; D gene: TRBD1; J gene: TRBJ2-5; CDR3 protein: CASTRGQGRSQETQYF; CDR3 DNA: TGTGCCAGTACCCGGGGACAGGGGAGGTCCCAAGAGACCCAGTACTTC
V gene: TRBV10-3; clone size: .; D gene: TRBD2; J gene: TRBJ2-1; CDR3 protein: CAIPPPREGPGEQFF; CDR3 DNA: TGTGCCATCCCACCCCCGCGGGAGGGCCCAGGTGAGCAGTTCTTC
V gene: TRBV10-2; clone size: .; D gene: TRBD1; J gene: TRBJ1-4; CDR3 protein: CASSDPTGGREKLFF; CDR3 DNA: TGCGCCAGCAGTGATCCAACAGGGGGCCGGGAAAAACTGTTTTTT
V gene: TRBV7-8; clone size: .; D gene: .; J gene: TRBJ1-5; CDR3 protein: CASTRDTRVFYSNQPQHF; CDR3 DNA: TGTGCCAGCACCCGGGACACCAGGGTTTTTTATAGCAATCAGCCCCAGCATTTT
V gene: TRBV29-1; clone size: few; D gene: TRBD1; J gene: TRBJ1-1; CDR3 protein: CSVEPQGAEAFF; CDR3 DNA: TGCAGCGTTGAACCCCAGGGGGCCGAAGCTTTCTTT
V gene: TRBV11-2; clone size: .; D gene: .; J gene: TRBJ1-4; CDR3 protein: CASSLDPRRTNEKLFF; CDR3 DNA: TGTGCCAGCAGCTTAGATCCGAGAAGAACTAATGAAAAACTGTTTTTT
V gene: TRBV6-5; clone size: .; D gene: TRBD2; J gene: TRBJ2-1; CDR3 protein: CASSYSSGGSYNEQFF; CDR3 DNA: TGTGCCAGCAGTTACTCGAGCGGGGGCTCCTACAATGAGCAGTTCTTC
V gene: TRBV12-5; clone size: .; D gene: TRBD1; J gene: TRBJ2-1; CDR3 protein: CASTGQVNHEQFF; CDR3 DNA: TGTGCTAGCACGGGACAGGTCAACCATGAGCAGTTCTTC
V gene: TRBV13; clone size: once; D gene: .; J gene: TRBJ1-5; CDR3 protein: CASSLVPMPQHF; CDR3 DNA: TGTGCCAGCAGCTTAGTTCCTATGCCCCAGCATTTT
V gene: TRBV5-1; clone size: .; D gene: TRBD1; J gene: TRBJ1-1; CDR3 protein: CASSFRGPSEMNTEAFF; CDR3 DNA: TGCGCCAGCAGCTTCAGGGGGCCATCAGAGATGAACACTGAAGCTTTCTTT
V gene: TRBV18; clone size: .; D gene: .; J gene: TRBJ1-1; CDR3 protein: CASSPQGSLTNTEAFF; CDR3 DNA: TGTGCCAGCTCACCGCAGGGATCGTTAACGAACACTGAAGCTTTCTTT
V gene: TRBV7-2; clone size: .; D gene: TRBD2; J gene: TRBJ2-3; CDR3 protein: CASSPYGTSGGGTDTQYF; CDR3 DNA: TGTGCCAGCAGCCCCTATGGGACTAGCGGGGGGGGCACAGATACGCAGTATTTT
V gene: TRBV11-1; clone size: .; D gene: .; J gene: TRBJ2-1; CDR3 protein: CASSLKGSRNEQFF; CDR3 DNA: TGTGCCAGCAGCTTAAAGGGGTCACGCAATGAGCAGTTCTTC
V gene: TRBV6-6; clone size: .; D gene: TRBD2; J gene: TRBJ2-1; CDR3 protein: CASSYPSGSYNEQFF; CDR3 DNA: TGTGCCAGCAGTTATCCGAGCGGGAGCTACAATGAGCAGTTCTTC
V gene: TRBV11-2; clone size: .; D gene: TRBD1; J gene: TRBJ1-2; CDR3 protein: CASSHRTGGEDSGYTF; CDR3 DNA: TGTGCCAGCAGCCATAGGACAGGGGGCGAAGATAGTGGCTACACCTTC
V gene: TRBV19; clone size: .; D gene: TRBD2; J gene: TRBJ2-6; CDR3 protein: CASSIDRPGGTGANVLTF; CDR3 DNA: TGTGCCAGTAGTATAGATCGTCCGGGGGGAACCGGGGCCAACGTCCTGACTTTC
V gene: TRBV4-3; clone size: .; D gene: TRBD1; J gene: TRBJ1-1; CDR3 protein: CASSLDRLNTEAFF; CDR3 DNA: TGCGCCAGCAGCCTGGACAGGCTGAACACTGAAGCTTTCTTT
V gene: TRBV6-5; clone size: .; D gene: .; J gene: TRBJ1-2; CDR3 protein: CAARGGKPCGYTF; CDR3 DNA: TGTGCCGCCCGCGGGGGGAAGCCGTGTGGCTACACCTTC
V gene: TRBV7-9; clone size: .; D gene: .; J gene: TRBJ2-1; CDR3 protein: CASSLLAGEQFF; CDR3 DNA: TGTGCCAGCAGCTTATTGGCCGGGGAGCAGTTCTTC
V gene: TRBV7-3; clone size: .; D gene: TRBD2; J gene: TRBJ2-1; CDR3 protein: CASSLTVSGTSGHNEQFF; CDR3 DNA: TGTGCCAGCAGCCTAACCGTCTCCGGGACTAGCGGACACAATGAGCAGTTCTTC
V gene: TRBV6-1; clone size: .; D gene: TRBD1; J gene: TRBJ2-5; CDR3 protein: CASSDGTVGQETQYF; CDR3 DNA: TGTGCCAGCAGTGACGGGACAGTCGGCCAAGAGACCCAGTACTTC
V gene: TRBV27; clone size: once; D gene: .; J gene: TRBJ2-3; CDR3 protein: CASSWSVSTDTQYF; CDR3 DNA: TGTGCCAGCAGTTGGTCGGTGAGCACAGATACGCAGTATTTT
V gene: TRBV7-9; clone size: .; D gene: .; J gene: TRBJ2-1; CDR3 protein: CASSLVLLEEGNEQFF; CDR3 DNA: TGTGCCAGCAGCTTAGTGTTGCTAGAGGAGGGAAATGAGCAGTTCTTC
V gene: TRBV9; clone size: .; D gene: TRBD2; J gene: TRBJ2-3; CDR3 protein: CASSVRGEPSTDTQYF; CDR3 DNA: TGTGCCAGCAGCGTACGGGGGGAACCTAGCACAGATACGCAGTATTTT
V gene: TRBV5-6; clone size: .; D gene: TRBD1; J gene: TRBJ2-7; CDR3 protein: CASSLGQGANVNYEQYF; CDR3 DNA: TGTGCCAGCAGCTTGGGACAGGGGGCGAACGTTAACTACGAGCAGTACTTC